The 7 T cell receptor beta chains presented below share a single source sample, sequenced in a study of cytomegalovirus exposure and HLA in healthy donors. The PCR had 60 Vbeta and 13 Jbeta primers. The assay was immunoSEQ multiplex PCR, and TCRdb's table has in-frame clones only and misses some. In the table there are 180,000 or so clones, just over 75% of which are singletons. The sequencing input was PBMCs. The receptors shown here come from a man aged 18-30 years in good health and CMV-seronegative.

The chain employs TRBV5-4 and TRBJ2-1; tentatively, D is TRBD2 (6 bases). The ends were cut back, 5 bases at V and 3 bases at J, with 15 bases in the middle. CDR3 size: 15 residues. Germline V gene lookup returns CDR1 SGHNT and CDR2 YYREEE (reference sequence). CDR3 residues: CASSYRENRYNEQFF. The CDR3 nucleotides are TGTGCCAGCAGTTACCGGGAGAATCGCTACAATGAGCAGTTCTTC.

This chain connects TRBV7-3 to TRBJ2-7; TRBD2 agrees at 9 bases. Germline V gene data show CDR1 as SGHTA and CDR2 as FQGTGA. The V segment lost 5 bases and the J segment 0 bases; nucleotides outside the gene matches: 5. This CDR3 is built from 15 residues. CDR3 residues: CASSPRLAASYEQYF. Written as DNA, the CDR3 is TGTGCCAGCAGCCCCCGACTAGCGGCCTCCTACGAGCAGTACTTC. The full variable domain, its missing parts supplied by reference TRBV7-3 and TRBJ2-7, is GAGVSQTPSNKVTEKGKYVELRCDPISGHTALYWYRQSLGQGPEFLIYFQGTGAADDSGLPNDRFFAVRPEGSVSTLKIQRTERGDSAVYLCASSPRLAASYEQYFGPGTRLTVT.

The chain couples TRBV19 to TRBJ1-5, with D maybe TRBD1 (6 bases). The V and J ends lost 2 bases and 3 bases respectively, with 8 bases between them. Per the germline V gene, CDR1 is LNHDA and CDR2 is SQIVND (reference sequence). This CDR3 has 14 amino acids. CDR3: CASSIRDINQPQHF. The DNA for the CDR3 is TGTGCCAGTAGTATACGGGACATCAATCAGCCCCAGCATTTT.

CDR3 in DNA: TGCAGCGTTCACACAGGGGGGGACTACAATGAGCAGTTCTTC. The encoded protein is CSVHTGGDYNEQFF. V is TRBV29-1 and J is TRBJ2-1, with D possibly being TRBD1 (8 bases). CDR1 SQVTM and CDR2 ANQGSEA come from the germline V gene. The CDR3 runs 14 residues. V was shortened by 5 bases and J by 3 bases, with 14 bases between the two germline ends.

The chain recombines TRBV6-6 with TRBJ2-5, with 7 bases identical to TRBD2. Gene TRBJ2-7 matches the end of the DNA better, so the J call may be wrong. CDR1 is MNHNY and CDR2 is SVGAGI in the germline V gene (reference sequence). The CDR3 is 13 amino acids. DNA for the CDR3: TGTGCCAGCGCCGGGACTATCTCCTACGAGCAGTACTTC. This translates into CASAGTISYEQYF.

This clone was detected only a few times. The V gene is TRBV7-8, the J gene TRBJ2-7; a possible D gene is TRBD2 (5 bases). The germline CDR1 and CDR2 sequences are SGHVS and FQNEAQ. The CDR3 consists of 15 residues. The V and J ends lost 8 bases and 0 bases respectively, with 17 bases between them. The chain's CDR3 is CASEGEVGSSYEQYF. The CDR3 DNA reads as TGTGCCAGCGAGGGCGAAGTTGGAAGCTCCTACGAGCAGTACTTC.

The CDR3 loop is CASSAPGEGPQFF. DNA for the CDR3: TGTGCCAGCTCCGCTCCGGGAGAAGGCCCTCAGTTCTTC. J is TRBJ2-1 and V is TRBV9; D possibly corresponds to TRBD2 (6 bases). Trimming took off 7 bases at V and 13 bases at J, with 21 bases between the two ends. Germline CDR1 reads SGDLS; CDR2 reads YYNGEE. The CDR3 spans 13 residues.